The clone carrying this T cell receptor beta chain is classed as medium-sized (0.01 to 0.1%). Its antigen remains unknown. The record originates from a study of cytomegalovirus exposure and HLA in healthy donors. V lost 2 bases and J 6 bases, leaving 5 bases between the germline ends. Looked up from germline, CDR1 is MNHNY and CDR2 is SVGAGI (reference sequence). The CDR3 has 12 residues. The PCR used 60 Vbeta and 13 Jbeta primers. Produced via immunoSEQ multiplex PCR; TCRdb's table is partial and in-frame only. Altogether some 150,000 clones are present, roughly 80% being singletons, with the ten largest covering around 4.3%. Points from the study as a whole: In a later analysis, TCR beta V- and J-gene trimming showed a link to a missense DCLRE1C variant. In vitro testing confirmed a few CMV-associated chains as specific for CMV antigens.

The sequence was obtained from a man aged 35 to 55 in good health and CMV-seropositive. The chain couples TRBV6-6 to TRBJ1-5, with D uncertain. Sequencing used PBMCs. CDR3 sequence reads: CASSYPSQPQHF. CDR3 DNA: TGTGCCAGCAGTTACCCCTCTCAGCCCCAGCATTTT.